Reported below is one T cell receptor (beta chain). As yet, its antigen is unknown. The treatment: 10-day PBMC culture with coronavirus spike peptide pools or control peptides (ViraFEST assay). The positive PCR dates, which preceded the US Alpha, Beta and Delta variants, fell between March and December 2020. This specimen comes from a study of vaccination and CD4 T cells after COVID-19. Across the whole study: Recovered-phase convalescent patients showed SARS-CoV-2 positivity by nasal swab PCR; roughly nine were mild, one severe. A vaccine, either BNT162b2 or mRNA-1273, was given to participants in two doses.

Study-level points and caveats: In median terms, SARS-CoV-2-reactive clonotypes went from approximately 21 to 40, a nonsignificant rise.

Oncomine TCR Beta short-read sequencing was applied to DNA from cultured CD4+ T cells. TCRdb recomputed calls from the PCR reads with MiXCR, one row per CDR3 protein. This sample yields about 16,000 distinct CDR3 sequences, of which roughly 46% are seen a single time; about 4% belongs to the top ten. The sequenced sample was CD4+ T cells from blood, cultured in vitro. The origin of this receptor is a human donor who had recovered from COVID-19.

The CDR3, as DNA: TGTGCCAGCAGCTCAGCAGGCGGTACAGGGTCGTTCCGTGGAAAACTGTTTTTT. Protein sequence: CASSSAGGTGSFRGKLFF. The chain uses TRBV7-9 and TRBJ1-4, with a tentative D call TRBD1 (6 bases). Trimming pared 4 bases from V and 10 bases from J, leaving 28 bases between. The CDR3 totals 18 residues. CDR1 is SEHNR and CDR2 is FQNEAQ in the germline V gene (reference sequence).